One and the same sample provided the 10 T cell receptor beta chains below, sequenced in a study of neoadjuvant anti-PD-1 for oral cavity cancer. Data came from immunoSEQ multiplex PCR; TCRdb stores just in-frame clones and leaves some out. The profile covers 84,000 or so clones, with more than 80% appearing a single time and 2.5% to 3.5% taken by the ten largest. This sample comprised PBMCs, obtained before nivolumab (anti-PD-1) treatment. These receptor sequences come from a person aged 35-79 years with oral cavity squamous cell carcinoma.

This chain joins TRBV30 and TRBJ2-7; possible D gene TRBD1, 6 bases. Germline V gene lookup returns CDR1 GTSNPN and CDR2 SVGIG (reference sequence). CDR3 length equals 13 residues. The V end was cut by 4 bases, the J end by 1 base, with 11 bases between. The CDR3 DNA follows: TGTGCCTGGACCCTTGGACAGTCCTACGAGCAGTACTTC. This translates into CAWTLGQSYEQYF.

V and J are TRBV7-9 and TRBJ2-7; the D is unclear. Trimming stripped 4 bases from V and 4 bases from J, with 20 bases between. Germline CDR1 is SEHNR and CDR2 is FQNEAQ (reference sequence). The CDR3 spans 16 residues. CDR3 in amino acids: CASSSPTTRSGYEQYF. In DNA form, the CDR3 reads TGTGCCAGCAGCTCGCCCACCACGCGGTCTGGGTACGAGCAGTACTTC.

This chain joins TRBV19 and TRBJ2-1; TRBD2 matches at 8 bases. The V and J ends lost 6 bases and 2 bases, in that order; junction bases with no gene match: 18. Germline V gene lookup returns CDR1 LNHDA and CDR2 SQIVND (reference sequence). The CDR3 totals 19 residues. Written as DNA, the CDR3 is TGTGCCAGTAGCCAGCCTCGGTCGCGAGCGGGAGCCCCCTACAATGAGCAGTTCTTC. It is translated as CASSQPRSRAGAPYNEQFF.

The genes are TRBV9 and TRBJ1-5; D gene uncertain. The germline V gene has CDR1 SGDLS and CDR2 YYNGEE. The CDR3 loop spans 13 amino acids. Trimming shortened V by 0 bases and J by 4 bases, and 5 bases separated the two germline ends. The CDR3: CASSVAENQPQHF. The CDR3 DNA sequence: TGTGCCAGCAGCGTAGCAGAGAATCAGCCCCAGCATTTT.

The V and J genes are TRBV6-1 and TRBJ2-7; TRBD1 aligns across 9 bases. This CDR3 comprises 15 residues. V gave up 10 bases and J gave up 1 base; unmatched junction bases: 11. CDR1 is MNHNS and CDR2 is SASEGT in the germline V gene. The CDR3 here is CATNSGQGRSYEQYF. DNA for the CDR3: TGTGCCACCAACTCGGGACAGGGAAGGTCCTACGAGCAGTACTTC.

This rearrangement joins TRBV14 to TRBJ2-2; D not certain. The CDR3 spans 12 residues. V was shortened by 3 bases and J by 6 bases, with 5 bases between the two germline ends. Germline V lookup: CDR1 SGHDN, CDR2 FVKESK. DNA of the CDR3: TGTGCCAGCAGCCATCAGCCCGGGGAGCTGTTTTTT. Translation: CASSHQPGELFF.

J is TRBJ2-3 and V is TRBV27; D remains unclear. The CDR3 covers 13 residues. Germline lookup yields CDR1 MNHEY and CDR2 SMNVEV (reference sequence). V was cut by 7 bases and J by 1 base, with 9 bases left in between. This chain's CDR3 is CASTPWGTDTQYF. DNA of the CDR3: TGTGCCAGCACCCCGTGGGGCACAGATACGCAGTATTTT.

The gene calls are TRBV9 and TRBJ1-5; a possible D gene is TRBD1 (5 bases). The ends were cut back, 0 bases at V and 6 bases at J, with 13 bases in the middle. The CDR3 loop spans 15 amino acids. Per germline, CDR1 SGDLS and CDR2 YYNGEE. The CDR3 loop reads CASSVDGTRGQPQHF. The CDR3 nucleotides are TGTGCCAGCAGCGTAGATGGGACCCGAGGTCAGCCCCAGCATTTT.

Concerning this clone itself: At the DNA level, this CDR3 is encoded by other sequences in the same sample as well. This sequence joins TRBV5-1 and TRBJ2-3; D unclear. In germline, CDR1 is SGHRS, CDR2 YFSETQ. The CDR3 sequence is 15 residues long. V gave up 0 bases and J gave up 3 bases, with 11 bases separating them. CDR3 DNA sequence: TGCGCCAGCAGCTTGGAGGGTGAGAGAACAGATACGCAGTATTTT. Translated, it gives CASSLEGERTDTQYF.

The V call is TRBV6-5, the J call TRBJ1-2; 9 nucleotides align to TRBD1. In germline, CDR1 is MNHEY, CDR2 SVGAGI. The CDR3 runs 13 residues. After removal of 8 bases from V and 7 bases from J, the junction contained 8 bases not matched to a gene. In DNA, the CDR3 is TGTGCCAGCCAAGGGGACAGGGCTGGTGGCTACACCTTC. It yields the protein CASQGDRAGGYTF.